This T cell receptor (beta chain) derives from a study of blood T cell repertoires in COVID-19. Study as a whole: PBMCs, B-cell-depleted T cells, or T cells provided the cDNA or gDNA that made up the material.

Authors' methods: Amplification from reference gene primers served as the basis for estimated nucleated cell counts. The protocol was immunoSEQ multiplex PCR, while the TCRdb copy is restricted to in-frame clones and leaves out a portion. V and J calls and clone size are as listed in that table; D and trimming were resolved from the DNA. This table has about 190,000 clones, more than 85% appearing once. The CDR3 runs 13 residues. CDR1 is LNHDA, CDR2 SQIVND, per germline (reference sequence). V was trimmed by 7 bases and J by 7 bases, leaving 16 bases between them. Sequencing used peripheral blood. The chain joins TRBV19 to TRBJ1-1; unclear D gene. The TCR sequence derives from a man younger than 40 with acute or convalescent COVID-19. The CDR3 is CASTGDSRGEAFF. The CDR3 bases are TGTGCCAGTACCGGAGATTCGCGGGGTGAAGCTTTCTTT.